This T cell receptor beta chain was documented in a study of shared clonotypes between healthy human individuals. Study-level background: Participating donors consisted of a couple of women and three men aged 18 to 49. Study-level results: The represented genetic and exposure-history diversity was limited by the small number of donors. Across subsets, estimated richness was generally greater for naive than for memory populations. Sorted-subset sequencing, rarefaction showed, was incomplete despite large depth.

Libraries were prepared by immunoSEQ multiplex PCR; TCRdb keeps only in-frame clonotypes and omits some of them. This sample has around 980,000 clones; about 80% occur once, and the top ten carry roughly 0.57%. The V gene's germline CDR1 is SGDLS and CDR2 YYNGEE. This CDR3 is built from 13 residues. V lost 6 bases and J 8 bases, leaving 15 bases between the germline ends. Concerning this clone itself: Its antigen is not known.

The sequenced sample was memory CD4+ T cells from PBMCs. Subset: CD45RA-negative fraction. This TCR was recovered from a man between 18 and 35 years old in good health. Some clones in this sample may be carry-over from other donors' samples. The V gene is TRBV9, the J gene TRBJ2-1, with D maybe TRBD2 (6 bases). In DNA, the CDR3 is TGTGCCAGCACCCGATCGCGGGGTGATGAGCAGTTCTTC. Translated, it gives CASTRSRGDEQFF.